This entry is about one T cell receptor (beta chain). This CDR3 has 13 amino acids. Germline V CDR1 and CDR2: DFQATT, SNEGSKA (reference sequence). These data are taken from a study of monozygotic twins with inflammatory bowel disease. TCRdb reprocessed the 5' RACE reads; each CDR3 protein has one entry and no DNA is given. Here the sample table reports about 380,000 distinct CDR3 sequences. The sequenced material came from blood. The sequence came from a human donor with ulcerative colitis or Crohn's disease, or a healthy co-twin of an affected twin (not recorded which). The chain recombines TRBV20-1 with TRBJ1-1; TCRdb names TRBD1, which stays unverified in the absence of DNA. CDR3 sequence reads: CSATGAANTEAFF.